One sample yielded the 26 T cell receptor beta chains listed below, sequenced in a study of blood T cell repertoires in COVID-19. Sequenced by immunoSEQ multiplex PCR; TCRdb stores in-frame clones only, minus some. Here the sample spans 300,000 to 350,000 clones, 90% being singletons. Sequencing used PBMCs or T cells enriched from blood (not recorded which). These receptors originate from a woman aged 18-35 years with acute COVID-19.

V usage is TRBV5-1 and J usage is TRBJ1-1, with 7 bases lining up with TRBD1. V was clipped by 0 bases and J by 6 bases; unmatched bases: 11. Germline CDR1 reads SGHRS; CDR2 reads YFSETQ. The CDR3 runs to 16 residues. The CDR3 DNA sequence: TGCGCCAGCAGCTTGGGACAGGGAAAAGCAGGCGCTGAAGCTTTCTTT. As protein: CASSLGQGKAGAEAFF.

This clone was detected only a few times. The same CDR3 is also encoded by other DNA sequences in this sample. The gene calls are TRBV2 and TRBJ1-6; 7 nucleotides line up with TRBD1. J lost 5 bases, V lost 6 bases, and 4 bases had no gene match. The V gene's germline CDR1 is SNHLY and CDR2 FYNNEI. CDR3 length: 14 amino acids. As DNA, the CDR3 is TGTGCCAGCAGGAGGGACAGCGATAATTCACCCCTCCACTTT. Its translation: CASRRDSDNSPLHF.

This chain connects TRBV2 to TRBJ1-5, with TRBD1 as a possible D gene (5 bases). This CDR3 spans 13 amino acids. Looked up from germline, CDR1 is SNHLY and CDR2 is FYNNEI. Trimming shortened V by 7 bases and J by 7 bases, and 14 bases separated the two germline ends. CDR3 amino acids: CASTGQREQPQHF. In DNA form, the CDR3 reads TGTGCCAGCACTGGACAACGGGAGCAGCCCCAGCATTTT.

The chain employs TRBV30 and TRBJ2-3; no definite D call. The V end was cut by 3 bases, the J end by 2 bases, with 3 bases between. The CDR3 contains 11 residues. Germline values: CDR1 GTSNPN, CDR2 SVGIG (reference sequence). The CDR3 loop is CAWSYTDTQYF. In DNA, the CDR3 is TGTGCCTGGAGCTACACAGATACGCAGTATTTT.

The CDR3 spells CASSSGGGGIAKNIQYF. CDR3 DNA: TGTGCCAGCAGCTCCGGAGGCGGGGGAATAGCCAAAAACATTCAGTACTTC. The chain employs TRBV7-9 and TRBJ2-4; 7 nucleotides align to TRBD2. CDR1 and CDR2 (germline): SEHNR, FQNEAQ (reference sequence). The V gene end was trimmed by 4 bases and the J gene end by 0 bases; junction bases not matched to a gene: 9. The CDR3 length is 17 residues. The complete variable domain, with remaining parts taken from reference TRBV7-9 and TRBJ2-4, reads DTGVSQNPRHKITKRGQNVTFRCDPISEHNRLYWYRQTLGQGPEFLTYFQNEAQLEKSRLLSDRFSAERPKGSFSTLEIQRTEQGDSAMYLCASSSGGGGIAKNIQYFGAGTRLSVL.

The rearrangement joins TRBV5-5 to TRBJ1-5; 7 nucleotides match TRBD1. The CDR3 spans 14 residues. With 1 base clipped from V and 7 bases from J, the junction kept 5 bases outside the gene matches. CDR1 is SGHKS, CDR2 YYEKEE, per germline (reference sequence). The CDR3 loop is CASSLTGERQPQHF. The CDR3 DNA sequence: TGTGCCAGCAGCTTGACAGGGGAAAGGCAGCCCCAGCATTTT.

The J gene is TRBJ1-4, the V gene TRBV5-1, with no clear D. CDR1 and CDR2 from the germline V gene are SGHRS and YFSETQ. V was shortened by 2 bases and J by 4 bases, with 9 bases between the two germline ends. The CDR3 spans 14 residues. The CDR3: CASSFQADNEKLFF. CDR3 DNA: TGCGCCAGCAGCTTCCAGGCTGATAATGAAAAACTGTTTTTT.

The genes are TRBV27 and TRBJ2-5; D is unclear. Germline V gene sequence: CDR1 MNHEY, CDR2 SMNVEV (reference sequence). The germline V and J ends were trimmed by 6 bases and 5 bases, with 16 bases remaining between them. The CDR3 has 14 residues. The CDR3 bases are TGTGCCAGCAGACGACTTAAGCTCGGCGAGACCCAGTACTTC. It specifies CASRRLKLGETQYF.

This clone was recorded only once. The chain recombines TRBV29-1 with TRBJ2-1; a weak D match, TRBD1 (5 bases). Looked up from germline, CDR1 is SQVTM and CDR2 is ANQGSEA. The CDR3 covers 14 residues. V was shortened by 7 bases and J by 1 base, with 14 bases between the two germline ends. The CDR3 region has the DNA TGCAGCGGACGAACAGGTCTGTCCTACAATGAGCAGTTCTTC. Its translation: CSGRTGLSYNEQFF.

V is TRBV18 and J is TRBJ2-2; 8 nucleotides align to TRBD2. The CDR3 consists of 16 residues. Germline V CDR1 and CDR2: KGHSH, LQKENI. J lost 5 bases, V lost 6 bases, and 11 bases had no gene match. CDR3 loop: CASSTTAGGRTGELFF. CDR3 nucleotides: TGTGCCAGCTCCACCACGGCGGGAGGCCGAACCGGGGAGCTGTTTTTT.

This sequence joins TRBV9 and TRBJ2-3; possibly TRBD2 for D (6 bases). The length of the CDR3 is 15 residues. Germline V gene lookup returns CDR1 SGDLS and CDR2 YYNGEE. Deletions cut 3 bases from V and 3 bases from J, with 14 bases between. The CDR3 region has the DNA TGTGCCAGCAGCGCGCACGGAGGGCCTACAGATACGCAGTATTTT. Its protein product is CASSAHGGPTDTQYF.

The J gene is TRBJ1-1, the V gene TRBV5-8, with TRBD1 as a possible D gene (5 bases). The CDR3 has 14 amino acids. V was pared by 6 bases and J by 4 bases, with 16 bases between. Germline V gives CDR1 SGHTS, CDR2 YDEGEE. The CDR3, as DNA: TGTGCCAGCATTTCGGGGTTCGGGGGCACTGAAGCTTTCTTT. It encodes CASISGFGGTEAFF.

The rearrangement links TRBV6-5 to TRBJ2-7; 9 bases agree with TRBD2. V dropped 6 bases and J dropped 5; count of bases not matched to a gene: 8. CDR3 size: 14 residues. Germline values: CDR1 MNHEY, CDR2 SVGAGI. Here the CDR3 reads CASSRGRALDEQYF. CDR3 sequence (DNA): TGTGCCAGCAGCCGCGGGAGGGCCCTCGACGAGCAGTACTTC.

The rearrangement joins TRBV28 to TRBJ2-2; 8 bases agree with TRBD2. The CDR3 contains 16 residues. Germline CDR1 is MDHEN and CDR2 is SYDVKM. After removal of 1 base from V and 3 bases from J, the junction contained 4 bases not matched to a gene. CDR3 nucleotide sequence: TGTGCCAGCAGTTTATTGGGACTAGACGACACCGGGGAGCTGTTTTTT. This codes for CASSLLGLDDTGELFF.

The rearrangement links TRBV19 to TRBJ1-2; D call uncertain. There are 14 residues in the CDR3. Trimming took 3 bases from V and 7 from J, leaving 15 bases between them. Germline V gives CDR1 LNHDA, CDR2 SQIVND (reference sequence). This CDR3 is CASSIPPGVAGYTF. The CDR3 region has the DNA TGTGCCAGTAGTATCCCTCCGGGAGTAGCTGGCTACACCTTC.

The chain uses TRBV5-4 and TRBJ2-2, with 9 bases that match TRBD2. Germline V gene sequence: CDR1 SGHNT, CDR2 YYREEE (reference sequence). V was clipped by 4 bases and J by 1 base; unmatched bases: 5. CDR3 size: 16 residues. CDR3 protein: CASSRTSVGNTGELFF. The CDR3 region has the DNA TGTGCCAGCAGCCGGACTAGCGTCGGGAACACCGGGGAGCTGTTTTTT.

J is TRBJ2-3 and V is TRBV18; TRBD2 matches at 14 bases. V shed 3 bases and J 6 bases; nucleotides not matched to a gene: 5. The CDR3 consists of 16 residues. Germline V gene lookup returns CDR1 KGHSH and CDR2 LQKENI. The CDR3 is CASSPTSGRAWDTQYF. CDR3 DNA sequence: TGTGCCAGCTCACCGACTAGCGGGAGGGCCTGGGATACGCAGTATTTT.

V usage is TRBV7-9 and J usage is TRBJ1-1; D ambiguous. The CDR3 has 13 amino acids. Looked up from germline, CDR1 is SEHNR and CDR2 is FQNEAQ (reference sequence). V was clipped by 7 bases and J by 5 bases, with 14 bases between them. The CDR3 coding sequence is TGTGCCAGCACCAACCCCGGAGGGACTGAAGCTTTCTTT. It yields the protein CASTNPGGTEAFF.

The chain joins TRBV19 to TRBJ2-7, with 11 bases aligning to TRBD1. V dropped 3 bases and J dropped 12; count of bases not matched to a gene: 7. Germline CDR1 is LNHDA and CDR2 is SQIVND (reference sequence). The CDR3 spans 13 residues. The CDR3 region is CASSIPGQGATYF. For the CDR3, the DNA is TGTGCCAGTAGTATTCCAGGACAGGGGGCCACGTACTTC.

This clone was picked up a small number of times. V is TRBV11-3 and J is TRBJ1-2; maybe TRBD1 (6 bases). CDR3 length: 20 residues. Trimming took 4 bases from V and 6 from J, leaving 33 bases between them. The germline V gene encodes CDR1 SGHNT and CDR2 YENEEA. The CDR3 coding sequence is TGTGCCAGCAGCTCCACCCCATCCGCCGGGACGGGACAACTAGAACATGGCTACACCTTC. Translated: CASSSTPSAGTGQLEHGYTF.

The chain employs TRBV5-1 and TRBJ2-5, with 9 bases lining up with TRBD2. CDR3 length equals 17 residues. Per the germline V gene, CDR1 is SGHRS and CDR2 is YFSETQ. The ends lost 0 bases at V and 3 bases at J; junction bases unmatched: 9. In DNA, the CDR3 is TGCGCCAGCAGCTTGGGCATAGCGGGAGCCTTAGAAGAGACCCAGTACTTC. It yields the protein CASSLGIAGALEETQYF.

The genes are TRBV27 and TRBJ2-5, with a possible D match to TRBD2 (5 bases). V shed 6 bases and J shed 5 bases, with 13 bases lying between them. The CDR3 extends over 13 amino acids. From germline, CDR1 is MNHEY and CDR2 SMNVEV (reference sequence). This CDR3 is CASRLWSGETQYF. CDR3 sequence (DNA): TGTGCCAGCAGGCTGTGGTCGGGGGAGACCCAGTACTTC.

This sequence joins TRBV28 and TRBJ2-1; 11 bases line up with TRBD1. Germline lookup yields CDR1 MDHEN and CDR2 SYDVKM. The junction had 0 bases not matched to a gene; V was cut back by 0 bases and J by 2 bases. The CDR3 has 16 amino acids. This CDR3 is CASSLWDRGPYNEQFF. The DNA for the CDR3 is TGTGCCAGCAGTTTATGGGACAGGGGGCCCTACAATGAGCAGTTCTTC.

This clone was counted between two and nine times. J is TRBJ1-4 and V is TRBV10-3; 7 bases are a match to TRBD1. Germline V CDR1 and CDR2: ENHRY, SYGVKD. J was trimmed by 6 bases and V by 7 bases; bases with no gene match: 5. CDR3 length: 13 amino acids. The CDR3 region is CAITAGTDEKLFF. The CDR3 nucleotides are TGTGCCATCACAGCCGGGACAGATGAAAAACTGTTTTTT.

V is TRBV19 and J is TRBJ2-1; 9 nucleotides agree with TRBD2. The germline CDR1 and CDR2 sequences are LNHDA and SQIVND (reference sequence). This CDR3 has 11 residues. The V gene end was trimmed by 6 bases and the J gene end by 13 bases; junction bases not matched to a gene: 4. CDR3 loop: CASSLSGRQFF. Here the CDR3 DNA reads TGTGCCAGTAGCCTTAGCGGGAGACAGTTCTTC.

CDR3 in amino acids: CASSLAEYQETQYF. The CDR3 nucleotides read TGTGCCAGCAGCTTAGCGGAGTATCAAGAGACCCAGTACTTC. The chain combines TRBV7-2 with TRBJ2-5; D not certain. The germline V gene encodes CDR1 SGHTA and CDR2 FQGNSA. V lost 0 bases to trimming and J lost 2 bases, with 7 bases between them. The CDR3 runs to 14 residues.